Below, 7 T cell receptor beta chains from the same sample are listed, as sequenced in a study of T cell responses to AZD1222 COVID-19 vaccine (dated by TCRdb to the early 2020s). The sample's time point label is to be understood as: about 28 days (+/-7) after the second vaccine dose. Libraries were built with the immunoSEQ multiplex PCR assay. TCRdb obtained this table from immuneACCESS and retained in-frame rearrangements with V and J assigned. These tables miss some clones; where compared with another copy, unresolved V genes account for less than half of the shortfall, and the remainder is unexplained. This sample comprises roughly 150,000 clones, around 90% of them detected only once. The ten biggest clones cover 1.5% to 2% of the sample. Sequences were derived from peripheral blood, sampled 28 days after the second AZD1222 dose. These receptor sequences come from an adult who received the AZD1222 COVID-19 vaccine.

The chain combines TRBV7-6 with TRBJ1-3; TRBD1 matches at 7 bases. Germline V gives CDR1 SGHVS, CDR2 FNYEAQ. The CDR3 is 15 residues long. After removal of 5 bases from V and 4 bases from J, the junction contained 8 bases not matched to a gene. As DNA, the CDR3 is TGTGCCAGCAGCCGTCTAGGGACAGAGGGAAACACCATATATTTT. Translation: CASSRLGTEGNTIYF.

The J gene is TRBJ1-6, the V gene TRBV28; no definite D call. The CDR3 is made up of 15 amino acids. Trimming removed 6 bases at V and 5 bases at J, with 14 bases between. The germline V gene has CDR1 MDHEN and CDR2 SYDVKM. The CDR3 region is CASSAADRHNSPLHF. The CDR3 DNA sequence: TGTGCCAGCAGCGCCGCTGACCGTCATAATTCACCCCTCCACTTT.

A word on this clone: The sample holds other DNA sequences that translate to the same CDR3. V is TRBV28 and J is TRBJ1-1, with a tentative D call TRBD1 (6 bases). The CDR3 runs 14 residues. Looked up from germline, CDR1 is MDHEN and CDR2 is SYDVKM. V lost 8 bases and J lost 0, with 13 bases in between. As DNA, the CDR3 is TGTGCCAGCCGGATAGGGGGGATGAACACTGAAGCTTTCTTT. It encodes CASRIGGMNTEAFF.

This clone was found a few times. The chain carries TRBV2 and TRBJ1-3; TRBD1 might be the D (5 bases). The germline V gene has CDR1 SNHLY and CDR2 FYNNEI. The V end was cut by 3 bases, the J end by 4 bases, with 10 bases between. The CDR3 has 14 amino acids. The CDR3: CASSDRAAGNTIYF. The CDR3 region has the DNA TGTGCCAGCAGTGACAGGGCGGCCGGAAACACCATATATTTT.

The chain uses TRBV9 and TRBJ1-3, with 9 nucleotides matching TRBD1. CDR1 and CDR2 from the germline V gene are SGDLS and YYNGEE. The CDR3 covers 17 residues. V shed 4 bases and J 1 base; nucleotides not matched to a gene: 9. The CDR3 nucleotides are TGTGCCAGCAGCCCAAACCGGGACAGGGTTTCTGGAAACACCATATATTTT. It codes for CASSPNRDRVSGNTIYF.

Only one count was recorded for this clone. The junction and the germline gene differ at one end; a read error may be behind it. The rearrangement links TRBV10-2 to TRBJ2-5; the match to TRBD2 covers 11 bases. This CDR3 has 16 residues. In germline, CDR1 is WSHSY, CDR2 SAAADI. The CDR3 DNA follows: TGCGCCAGCAGGGGTCTAGCGGGGGGAGGCCAAAAGACCCAGTACTTC. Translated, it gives CASRGLAGGGQKTQYF.

The CDR3 reads CASSQMTVNQPQHF. In DNA, the CDR3 is TGTGCCAGCAGCCAAATGACAGTCAATCAGCCCCAGCATTTT. This sequence joins TRBV3-1 (or the pseudogene TRBV3-2) and TRBJ1-5; maybe TRBD1 (5 bases). The V end was cut by 2 bases, the J end by 3 bases, with 8 bases between. The germline V gene has CDR1 LGHDT and CDR2 YNNKEL (reference sequence). The CDR3 extends over 14 amino acids.